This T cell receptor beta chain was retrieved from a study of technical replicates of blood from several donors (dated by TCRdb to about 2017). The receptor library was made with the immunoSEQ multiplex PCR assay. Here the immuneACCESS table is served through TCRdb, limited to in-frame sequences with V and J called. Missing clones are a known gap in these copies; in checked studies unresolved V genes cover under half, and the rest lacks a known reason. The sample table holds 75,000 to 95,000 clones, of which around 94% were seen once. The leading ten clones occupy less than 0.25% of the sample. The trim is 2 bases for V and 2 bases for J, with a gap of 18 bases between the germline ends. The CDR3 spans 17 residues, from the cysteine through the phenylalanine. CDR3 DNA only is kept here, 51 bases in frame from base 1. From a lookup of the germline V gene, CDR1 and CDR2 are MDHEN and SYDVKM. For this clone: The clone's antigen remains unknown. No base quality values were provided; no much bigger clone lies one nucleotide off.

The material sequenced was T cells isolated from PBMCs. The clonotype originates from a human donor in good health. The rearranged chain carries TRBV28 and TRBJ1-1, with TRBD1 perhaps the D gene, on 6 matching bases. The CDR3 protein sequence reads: CASSLLPTGPLNTEAFF. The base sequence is TGTGCCAGCAGTTTACTCCCGACAGGCCCGCTAAACACTGAAGCTTTCTTT.